Listed below are T cell receptor beta chains from one sample, sequenced in a study of T cell responses to AZD1222 COVID-19 vaccine. TCRdb's copy holds only in-frame clones and misses some; the assay was immunoSEQ multiplex PCR. The table includes some 130,000 clones, roughly 90% detected once. The specimen was peripheral blood, collected on day 0 of AZD1222 vaccination. The source of these receptors is an adult in good health. Both conserved end residues are part of each CDR3. The D gene is left open where the match is weak.

>TRBJ2-7|TRBV13|.
CASSLARSSYEQYF
TGTGCCAGCAGCTTAGCGAGGAGCTCCTACGAGCAGTACTTC
>TRBJ1-1|TRBV6-5|TRBD1
CASSPGQGRAFF
TGTGCCAGCAGTCCCGGACAGGGTAGGGCTTTCTTT
>TRBJ2-5|TRBV5-1|TRBD2
CASSLDGERGVGETQYF
TGCGCCAGCAGCTTGGATGGCGAGCGGGGGGTTGGTGAGACCCAGTACTTC
>TRBJ2-1|TRBV5-1|TRBD1
CASSLEGDRDGYNEQFF
TGCGCCAGCAGCTTGGAGGGTGACAGGGACGGGTACAATGAGCAGTTCTTC
>TRBJ1-5|TRBV18|.
CASSPRRGDNQPQHF
TGTGCCAGCTCACCACGAAGGGGGGACAATCAGCCCCAGCATTTT
>TRBJ2-7|TRBV27|.
CASSLNQVPSYEQYF
TGTGCCAGCAGTTTAAACCAGGTACCCTCCTACGAGCAGTACTTC
>TRBJ1-2|TRBV5-6|.
CASSLGRYLFGYTF
TGTGCCAGCAGCTTGGGAAGGTACCTCTTCGGCTACACCTTC
>TRBJ1-5|TRBV19|.
CASSIRGNQPQHF
TGTGCCAGTAGTATTCGGGGAAATCAGCCCCAGCATTTT
>TRBJ1-5|TRBV7-2|.
CASSLDGGKYQPQHF
TGTGCCAGCAGCTTAGATGGGGGAAAATATCAGCCCCAGCATTTT
>TRBJ1-1|TRBV6-5|TRBD1
CASSRDSEFEAFF
TGTGCCAGCAGTCGGGACAGTGAATTTGAAGCTTTCTTT
>TRBJ1-5|TRBV5-4|TRBD1
CASSFTGQGTGQPQHF
TGTGCCAGCAGCTTTACGGGACAGGGGACGGGTCAGCCCCAGCATTTT
>TRBJ2-1|TRBV3-1/TRBV3-2|.
CASSLARHEQFF
TGTGCCAGCAGCCTTGCAAGGCATGAGCAGTTCTTC
>TRBJ1-5|TRBV2|.
CASSGASHGNQPQHF
TGTGCCAGCAGTGGAGCCAGTCATGGCAATCAGCCCCAGCATTTT
>TRBJ1-3|TRBV7-6|TRBD1
CASSLGQGLPGNTIYF
TGTGCCAGCAGCCTTGGACAGGGGCTACCTGGAAACACCATATATTTT
>TRBJ1-4|TRBV6-5|.
CASSYSSGNEKLFF
TGTGCCAGCAGTTACTCGAGTGGCAATGAAAAACTGTTTTTT
>TRBJ1-2|TRBV7-9|.
CASSLGGWRTF
TGTGCCAGCAGCTTAGGGGGATGGCGCACCTTC